The sequence of this TCR beta chain was determined in a study of T cells after posttransplantation cyclophosphamide. TCRdb's table, derived via immunoSEQ multiplex PCR, lists solely in-frame clones and lacks some. Observed are some 4,100 clones, no singletons, with the top ten taking about an eighth. Overall study results and limits: Tissue-infiltrating T cells from skin or gut overlapped little with blood T cells.

A marrow graft followed busulfan-fludarabine conditioning, with cyclophosphamide on days +3 and +4. Details on this clone: The antigen is unknown. Relative to the germline gene, one junction end is altered; a read error may explain this.

The material was PBMCs, obtained after allogeneic stem cell transplant with posttransplant cyclophosphamide. The origin of this receptor is a female patient under 30 who received an allogeneic stem cell transplant from an unrelated donor, was CMV-positive, and had acute GVHD only. Some T cells may have originated in the graft donor.

CDR3 nucleotide sequence: TGTGCCAACAGCGCGGACAACAGGGGTGGCTACACCTTC. Encoded protein: CANSADNRGGYTF. The rearrangement uses TRBV5-4 and TRBJ1-2; TRBD1 matches 7 bases. The CDR3 consists of 13 residues. Germline lookup yields CDR1 SGHNT and CDR2 YYREEE (reference sequence).